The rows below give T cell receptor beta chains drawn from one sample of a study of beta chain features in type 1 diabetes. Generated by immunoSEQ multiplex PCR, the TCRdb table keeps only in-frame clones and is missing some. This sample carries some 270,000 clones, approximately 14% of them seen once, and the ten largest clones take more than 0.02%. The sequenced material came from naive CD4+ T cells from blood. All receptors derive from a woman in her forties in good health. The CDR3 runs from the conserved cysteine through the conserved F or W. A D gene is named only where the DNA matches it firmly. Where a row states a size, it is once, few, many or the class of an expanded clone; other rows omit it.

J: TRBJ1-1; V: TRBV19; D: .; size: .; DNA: TGTGCCAGTAGTATAATGTCAGGGATGAACACTGAAGCTTTCTTT; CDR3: CASSIMSGMNTEAFF
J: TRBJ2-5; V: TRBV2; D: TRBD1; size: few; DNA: TGTGCCAGCCCGCGGGACAGGGAATACCAAGAGACCCAGTACTTC; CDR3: CASPRDREYQETQYF
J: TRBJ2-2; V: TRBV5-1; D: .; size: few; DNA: TGCGCCAGCAGCTTGGTAGCTAAGAACACCGGGGAGCTGTTTTTT; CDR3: CASSLVAKNTGELFF
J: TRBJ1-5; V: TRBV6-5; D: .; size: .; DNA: TGTGCCAGCAGTGGGGGCCGCGGGCAGCCCCAGCATTTT; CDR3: CASSGGRGQPQHF
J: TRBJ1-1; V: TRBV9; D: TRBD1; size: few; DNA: TGTGCCAGCAGCGTGTACCCGGCGACAGGGAAGGGAACTTTCTTT; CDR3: CASSVYPATGKGTFF
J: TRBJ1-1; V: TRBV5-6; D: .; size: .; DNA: TGTGCCAGCAGCGGGGGGGTTGGGACTGAAGCTTTCTTT; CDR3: CASSGGVGTEAFF
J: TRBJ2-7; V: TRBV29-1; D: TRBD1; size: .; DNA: TGCAGCGTGGCGGCCGGGACAGAGGGGACGAGCGAGCAGTACTTC; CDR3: CSVAAGTEGTSEQYF
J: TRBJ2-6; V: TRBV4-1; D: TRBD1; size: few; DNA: TGCGCCAGCAGACCTGGGACAGGGGGGGCCAACGTCCTGACTTTC; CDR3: CASRPGTGGANVLTF
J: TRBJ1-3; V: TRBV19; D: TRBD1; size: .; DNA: TGTGCCAGTAACCCGACAGGGATGGGTGGAAACACCATATATTTT; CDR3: CASNPTGMGGNTIYF
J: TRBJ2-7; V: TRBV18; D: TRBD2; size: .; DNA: TGTGCCAGCTCACCTCAAGCGGGGGCGCCCTACGAGCAGTACTTC; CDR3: CASSPQAGAPYEQYF
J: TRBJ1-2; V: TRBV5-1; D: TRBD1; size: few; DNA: TGCGCCAGCAGAGGACAGGTACCTGATGGCTACACCTTC; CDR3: CASRGQVPDGYTF
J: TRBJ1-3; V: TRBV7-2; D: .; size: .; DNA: TGTGCCAGCAGCTTAGTGCAGGGAGGAAACACCATATATTTT; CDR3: CASSLVQGGNTIYF
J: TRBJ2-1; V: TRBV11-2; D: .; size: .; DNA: TGTGCCAGCAGCTCGACCCTCTCGAGGCCCTACAATGAGCAGTTCTTC; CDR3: CASSSTLSRPYNEQFF
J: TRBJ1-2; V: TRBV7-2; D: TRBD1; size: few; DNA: TGTGCCAGCAGCCCCGATTTTACTTGGGACAGGGGTAATAACTATGGCTACACCTTC; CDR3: CASSPDFTWDRGNNYGYTF
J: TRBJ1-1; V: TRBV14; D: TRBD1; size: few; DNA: TGTGCCAGCAGCCGACAGGGGGGCAGAAGGACTGAAGCTTTCTTT; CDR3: CASSRQGGRRTEAFF
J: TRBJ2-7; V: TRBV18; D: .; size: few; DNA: TGTGCCAGCTCACCAGGGGCCCCCTCCTACGAGCAGTACTTC; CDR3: CASSPGAPSYEQYF
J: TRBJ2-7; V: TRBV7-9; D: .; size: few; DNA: TGTGCCAGCAGCCGGGAGTTCGACGAGCAGTACTTC; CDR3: CASSREFDEQYF
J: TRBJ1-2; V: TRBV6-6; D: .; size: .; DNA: TGTGCCAGCAGTAATTTCCAGGGTTCTAACTATGGCTACACCTTC; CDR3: CASSNFQGSNYGYTF
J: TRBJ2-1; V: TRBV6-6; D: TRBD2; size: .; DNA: TGTGCCAGCAGCGGGGGCTCTAGCGGGGGTTACAATGAGCAGTTCTTC; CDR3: CASSGGSSGGYNEQFF
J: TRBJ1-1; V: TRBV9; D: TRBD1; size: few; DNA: TGTGCCAGCAGCGTCGCGTCACAGGGGGGAGCTTTCTTT; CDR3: CASSVASQGGAFF
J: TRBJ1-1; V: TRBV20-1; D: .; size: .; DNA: TGCAGTGCTCACCACTCTACTGAAGCTTTCTTT; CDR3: CSAHHSTEAFF
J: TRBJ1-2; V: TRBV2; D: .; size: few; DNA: TGTGCCAGCAGGGACGGGGGGGGCTACACCTTC; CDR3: CASRDGGGYTF
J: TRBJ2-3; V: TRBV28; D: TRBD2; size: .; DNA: TGTGCCAGCAGCCCAAAGCGGGGGGGCTTCACAGATACGCAGTATTTT; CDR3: CASSPKRGGFTDTQYF
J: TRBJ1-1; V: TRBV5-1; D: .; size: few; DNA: TGCGCCAGCAGCTTCACACCTAACACTGAAGCTTTCTTT; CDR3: CASSFTPNTEAFF
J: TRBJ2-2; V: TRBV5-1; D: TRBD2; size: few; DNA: TGCGCCAGCAGGGGTGGACTAGCCCTGAACACCGGGGAGCTGTTTTTT; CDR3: CASRGGLALNTGELFF
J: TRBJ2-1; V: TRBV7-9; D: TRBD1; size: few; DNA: TGTGCCAGCAGCTTACCGACAGGGAATAGGAACAATGAGCAGTTCTTC; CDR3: CASSLPTGNRNNEQFF
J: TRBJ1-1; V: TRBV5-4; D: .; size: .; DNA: TGTGCCAGCAGCCCTGACATGGGGCGGAACACTGAAGCTTTCTTT; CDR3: CASSPDMGRNTEAFF
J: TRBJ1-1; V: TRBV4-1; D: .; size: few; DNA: TGCGCCAGCAGCCTACTATCGGGGGGCGCAAGAATGAACACTGAAGCTTTCTTT; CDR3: CASSLLSGGARMNTEAFF
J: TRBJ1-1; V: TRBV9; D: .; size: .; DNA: TGTGCCAGCAGCGCAGAGAGGTGGACGGGGGAAGCTTTCTTT; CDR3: CASSAERWTGEAFF
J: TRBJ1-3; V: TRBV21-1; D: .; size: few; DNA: TGTGCCAGCAGCAAATTCCAGGAATCCTGGGGAAACACCATATATTTT; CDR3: CASSKFQESWGNTIYF
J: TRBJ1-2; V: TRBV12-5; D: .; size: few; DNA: TGTGCTAGTGGTTTCCGAAGTGAGGGTGGCTACACCTTC; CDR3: CASGFRSEGGYTF
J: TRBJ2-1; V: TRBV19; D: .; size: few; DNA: TGTGCCAGCACTAGTGCCGCTTACAATGAGCAGTTCTTC; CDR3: CASTSAAYNEQFF
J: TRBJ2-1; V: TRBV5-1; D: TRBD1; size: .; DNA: TGCGCCAGCAGCTCGTCCGGGACAGGGACACGTGAGCAGTTCTTC; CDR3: CASSSSGTGTREQFF
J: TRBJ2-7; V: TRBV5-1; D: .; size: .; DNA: TGCGCCAGCAGCCCCAGGATCGAGGGCTCCTACGAGCAGTACTTC; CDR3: CASSPRIEGSYEQYF
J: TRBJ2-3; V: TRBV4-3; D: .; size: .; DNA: TGCGCCAGCAGCCAAGATGAGGGCAGGTACAGCACAGATACGCAGTATTTT; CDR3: CASSQDEGRYSTDTQYF
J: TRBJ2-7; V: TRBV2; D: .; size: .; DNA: TGTGCCAGCCAGTGGGGGGGCCCCTACGAGCAGTACTTC; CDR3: CASQWGGPYEQYF
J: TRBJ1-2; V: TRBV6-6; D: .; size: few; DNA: TGTGCCAGCAGGGCGACAGAGAGCTATGGCTACACCTTC; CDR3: CASRATESYGYTF